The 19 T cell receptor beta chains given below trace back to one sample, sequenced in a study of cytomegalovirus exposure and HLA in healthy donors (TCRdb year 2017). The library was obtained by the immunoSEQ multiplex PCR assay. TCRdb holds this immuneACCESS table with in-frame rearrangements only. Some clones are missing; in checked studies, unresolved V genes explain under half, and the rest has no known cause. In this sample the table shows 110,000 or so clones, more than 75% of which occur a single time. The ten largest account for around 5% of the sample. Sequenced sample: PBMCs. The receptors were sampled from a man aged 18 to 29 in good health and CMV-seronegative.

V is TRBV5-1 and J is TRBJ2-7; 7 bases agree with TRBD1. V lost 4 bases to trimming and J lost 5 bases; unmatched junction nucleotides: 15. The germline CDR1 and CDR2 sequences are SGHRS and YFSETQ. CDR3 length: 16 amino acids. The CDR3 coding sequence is TGCGCCAGCAGCCGAACCTACCGGGACAGAGGCGACGAGCAGTACTTC. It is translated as CASSRTYRDRGDEQYF.

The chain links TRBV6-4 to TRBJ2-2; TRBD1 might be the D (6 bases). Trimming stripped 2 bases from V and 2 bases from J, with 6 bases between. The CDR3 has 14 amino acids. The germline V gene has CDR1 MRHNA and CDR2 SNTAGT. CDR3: CASSDGTNTGELFF. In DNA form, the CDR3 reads TGTGCCAGCAGTGACGGGACAAACACCGGGGAGCTGTTTTTT.

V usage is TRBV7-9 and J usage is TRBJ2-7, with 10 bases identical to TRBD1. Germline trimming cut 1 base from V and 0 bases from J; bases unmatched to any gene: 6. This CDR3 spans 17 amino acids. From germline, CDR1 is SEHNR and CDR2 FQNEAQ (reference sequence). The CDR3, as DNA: TGTGCCAGCAGCTTAGGGGACAGGGGATTAAGCTCCTACGAGCAGTACTTC. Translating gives CASSLGDRGLSSYEQYF.

CDR3 in DNA: TGTGCCAGCAGCCTCCGGGACAGGGTTACAAACACCATATATTTT. It yields the protein CASSLRDRVTNTIYF. The gene calls are TRBV5-6 and TRBJ1-3; 9 bases agree with TRBD1. Germline V lookup: CDR1 SGHDT, CDR2 YYEEEE. The CDR3 sequence is 15 residues long. V lost 4 bases, J lost 6 bases, and 8 bases stayed unmatched.

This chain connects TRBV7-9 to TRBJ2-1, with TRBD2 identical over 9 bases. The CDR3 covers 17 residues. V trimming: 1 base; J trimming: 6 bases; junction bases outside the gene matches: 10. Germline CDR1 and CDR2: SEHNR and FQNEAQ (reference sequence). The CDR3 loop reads CASSLGWGGRASNEQFF. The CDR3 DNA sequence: TGTGCCAGCAGCTTAGGTTGGGGCGGGAGGGCCTCCAATGAGCAGTTCTTC.

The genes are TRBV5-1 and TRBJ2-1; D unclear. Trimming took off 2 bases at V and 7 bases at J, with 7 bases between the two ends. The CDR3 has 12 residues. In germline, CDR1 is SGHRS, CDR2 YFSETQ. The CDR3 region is CASSFFPNEQFF. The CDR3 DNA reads TGCGCCAGCAGCTTCTTTCCTAATGAGCAGTTCTTC.

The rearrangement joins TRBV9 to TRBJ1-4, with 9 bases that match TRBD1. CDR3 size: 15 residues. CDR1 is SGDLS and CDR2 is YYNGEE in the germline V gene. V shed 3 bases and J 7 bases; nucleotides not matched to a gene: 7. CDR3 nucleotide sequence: TGTGCCAGCAGCGGACCGGGACAGGGAAGTGAAAAACTGTTTTTT. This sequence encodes CASSGPGQGSEKLFF.

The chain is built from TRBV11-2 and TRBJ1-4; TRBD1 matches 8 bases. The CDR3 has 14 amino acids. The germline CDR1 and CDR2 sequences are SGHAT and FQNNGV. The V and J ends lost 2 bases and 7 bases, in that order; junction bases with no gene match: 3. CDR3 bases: TGTGCCAGCAGCTTATCAGGGGGCGGTGAAAAACTGTTTTTT. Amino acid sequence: CASSLSGGGEKLFF.

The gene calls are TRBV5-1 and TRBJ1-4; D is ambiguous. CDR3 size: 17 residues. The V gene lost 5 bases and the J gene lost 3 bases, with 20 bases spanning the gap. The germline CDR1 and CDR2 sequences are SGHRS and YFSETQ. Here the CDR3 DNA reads TGCGCCAGCAGGGTTGGGTACGGGAGAAGGGCTAATGAAAAACTGTTTTTT. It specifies CASRVGYGRRANEKLFF. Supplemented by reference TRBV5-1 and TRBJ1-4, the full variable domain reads KAGVTQTPRYLIKTRGQQVTLSCSPISGHRSVSWYQQTPGQGLQFLFEYFSETQRNKGNFPGRFSGRQFSNSRSEMNVSTLELGDSALYLCASRVGYGRRANEKLFFGSGTQLSVL.

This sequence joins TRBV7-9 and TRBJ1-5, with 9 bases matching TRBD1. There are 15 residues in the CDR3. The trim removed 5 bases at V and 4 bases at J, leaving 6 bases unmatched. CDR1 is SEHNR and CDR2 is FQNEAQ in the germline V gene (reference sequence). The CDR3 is CASSPAGTGNQPQHF. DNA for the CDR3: TGTGCCAGCAGCCCGGCGGGGACAGGGAATCAGCCCCAGCATTTT.

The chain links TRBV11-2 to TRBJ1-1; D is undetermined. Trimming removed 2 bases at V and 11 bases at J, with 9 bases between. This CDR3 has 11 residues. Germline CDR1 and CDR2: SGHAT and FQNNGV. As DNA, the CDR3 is TGTGCCAGCAGCTTAAGTCGGGAGGCTTTCTTT. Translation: CASSLSREAFF.

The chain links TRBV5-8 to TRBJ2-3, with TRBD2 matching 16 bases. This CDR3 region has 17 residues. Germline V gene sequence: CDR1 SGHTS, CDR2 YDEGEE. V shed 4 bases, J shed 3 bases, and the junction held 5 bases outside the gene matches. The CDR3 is CASSPGLAGGPTDTQYF. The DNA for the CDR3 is TGTGCCAGCAGCCCGGGACTAGCGGGAGGGCCAACAGATACGCAGTATTTT.

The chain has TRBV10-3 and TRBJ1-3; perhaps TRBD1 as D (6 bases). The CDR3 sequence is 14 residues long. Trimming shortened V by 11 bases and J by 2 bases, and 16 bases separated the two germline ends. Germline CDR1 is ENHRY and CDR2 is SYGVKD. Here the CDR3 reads CAALGGGAGNTIYF. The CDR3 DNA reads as TGTGCCGCCCTGGGCGGGGGCGCTGGAAACACCATATATTTT.

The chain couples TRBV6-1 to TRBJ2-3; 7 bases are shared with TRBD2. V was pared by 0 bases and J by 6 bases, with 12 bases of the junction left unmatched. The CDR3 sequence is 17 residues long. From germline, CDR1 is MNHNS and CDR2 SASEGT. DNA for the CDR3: TGTGCCAGCAGTGAAGCGGGAGGGGCGGGCGCCGCGGATACGCAGTATTTT. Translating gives CASSEAGGAGAADTQYF.

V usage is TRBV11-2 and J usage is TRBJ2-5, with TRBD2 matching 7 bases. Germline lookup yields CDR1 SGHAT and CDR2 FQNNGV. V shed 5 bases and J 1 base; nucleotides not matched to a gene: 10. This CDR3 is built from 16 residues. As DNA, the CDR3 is TGTGCCAGCAGCCAAGGGGCCCTAGCGGCCCAAGAGACCCAGTACTTC. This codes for CASSQGALAAQETQYF. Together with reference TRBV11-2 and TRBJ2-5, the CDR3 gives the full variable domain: EAGVAQSPRYKIIEKRQSVAFWCNPISGHATLYWYQQILGQGPKLLIQFQNNGVVDDSQLPKDRFSAERLKGVDSTLKIQPAKLEDSAVYLCASSQGALAAQETQYFGPGTRLLVL.

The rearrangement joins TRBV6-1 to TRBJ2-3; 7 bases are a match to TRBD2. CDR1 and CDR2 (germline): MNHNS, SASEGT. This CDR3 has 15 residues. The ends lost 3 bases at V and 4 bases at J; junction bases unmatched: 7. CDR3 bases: TGTGCCAGCAGTGAGGCGGGAGTGCAGGCAGATACGCAGTATTTT. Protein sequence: CASSEAGVQADTQYF.

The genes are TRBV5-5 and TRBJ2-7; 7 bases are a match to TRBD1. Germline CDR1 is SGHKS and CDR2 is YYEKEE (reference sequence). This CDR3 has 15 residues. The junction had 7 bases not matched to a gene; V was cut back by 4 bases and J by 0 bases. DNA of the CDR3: TGTGCCAGCAGCGTCCCCAGGGACAGCTCCTACGAGCAGTACTTC. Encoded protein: CASSVPRDSSYEQYF.

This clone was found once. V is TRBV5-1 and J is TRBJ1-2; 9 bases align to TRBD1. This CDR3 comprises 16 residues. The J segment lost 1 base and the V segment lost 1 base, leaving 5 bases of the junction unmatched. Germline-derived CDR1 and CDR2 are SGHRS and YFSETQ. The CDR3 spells CASSLTGGAVNYGYTF. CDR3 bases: TGCGCCAGCAGCTTGACAGGGGGCGCGGTTAACTATGGCTACACCTTC.

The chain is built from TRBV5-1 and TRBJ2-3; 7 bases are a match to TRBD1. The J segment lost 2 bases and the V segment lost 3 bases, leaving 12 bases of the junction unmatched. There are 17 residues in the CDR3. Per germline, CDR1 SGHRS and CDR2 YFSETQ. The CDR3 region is CASSSVQGKPATDTQYF. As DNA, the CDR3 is TGCGCCAGCAGCTCTGTACAGGGGAAGCCGGCCACAGATACGCAGTATTTT.